The clone carrying this T cell receptor (beta chain) was observed a single time. Antigen specificity is unknown. Libraries were prepared by immunoSEQ multiplex PCR; TCRdb keeps only in-frame clonotypes and omits some of them. This sample has just under 60,000 clones, with over 80% found just once. This sample was included in a study of OX40 agonist ivuxolimab in advanced cancers. About the study: Males comprised 82.7% of the group, whose mean age was about 62 years (range 23 to 79). Partial responses were achieved by three patients, of whom one had hepatocellular carcinoma and two had cutaneous melanoma.

Whole-study results and caveats: Expanded peripheral T-cell antigen specificity went undetermined. Blood T cells, both CD4+ and CD8+, expanded clonally by week 6 at 0.1 to 3.0 mg/kg.

Sequenced material: CD4+ or CD8+ T cells sorted from blood, taken in a trial of the OX40 agonist ivuxolimab. This receptor was taken from an adult with an advanced solid tumor such as melanoma, head and neck, liver or kidney cancer.

CDR3 region: CAFQYRDRRFTEAFF. CDR3 sequence (DNA): TGTGCCTTCCAATACCGGGACAGGCGCTTCACTGAAGCTTTCTTT. The V and J genes are TRBV30 and TRBJ1-1; the match to TRBD1 covers 8 bases. There are 15 residues in the CDR3. The germline gives CDR1 GTSNPN, CDR2 SVGIG (reference sequence). V lost 7 bases and J lost 4; bases outside the gene matches: 14.